This T cell receptor (beta chain) was found in a study of tumor-infiltrating lymphocytes in primary liver carcinoma (dated by TCRdb to 2017 to 2019). Regarding the study in general: Roughly five patients with histopathologically diagnosed primary liver carcinoma underwent surgical resection in China between November 2015 and early 2016. Of the five patients, three men and two women aged 30 to 69 years, four had hepatocellular carcinoma and one had combined HCC and intrahepatic cholangiocarcinoma. Tumors of the five patients were stage T1-T3 N0M0 with maximum diameters of roughly 4 to 11 cm. A total of 35 specimens from 5 patients, comprising 25 or so tumor regions, 5 adjacent noncancerous liver tissues and 5 peripheral blood samples, were covered by TCRbeta repertoire sequencing. Reproducibility between technical replicate repertoires was high, with correlation coefficients above 0.98 and mean shared-clone rates near 0.89. For each liver tumor, the study sampled five regions along with adjacent normal tissue and blood, and applied TCRbeta repertoire sequencing, expression microarrays and whole-exome sequencing. Roughly 3.5 to 7.5 million productive TCRbeta reads were obtained per sample, and no significant difference in read depth was found between tissue types.

Starting from about 500 ng total RNA, TCRbeta-specific cDNA was produced by reverse transcription with a constant-region primer and ProtoScript II reverse transcriptase. The TCRbeta libraries were prepared through three rounds of nested multiplex PCR following a slightly modified ARM-PCR procedure. Each of the first two PCR rounds ran for approximately 10 cycles and used multiplex TRBV1-TRBV30 forward primers together with a Cbeta reverse primer. Sample barcodes and Illumina adapters were added in a final 25-cycle PCR using Deep VentR polymerase. Before sequencing, amplicons between 200 and 500 bp were purified from gel using a QIAquick gel extraction kit. An Illumina HiSeq 2500 was used to sequence the TCRbeta amplicons with 250-bp paired-end reads. The original pipeline was this. Reads were quality-trimmed with Trimmomatic v0.33, and paired reads were merged with FLASH v1.2.11 to recover full CDR3 sequences. V, D and J germline segments were assigned to the rearranged TCRbeta sequences by MiGEC v1.2.1b. Clonotype statistics and Shannon-Wiener diversity indices were calculated with VDJtools v1.0.0. To cut down on sampling bias, every analysis after diversity analysis relied on just the 250 most abundant clonotypes from each sample. Clones were called with MiXCR by TCRdb after fastp trimmed the public reads at Q25, and only in-frame beta chains were retained. Rows with one shared CDR3 protein collapse into an entry with the most common genes and DNA. In this record, the V and J calls reflect TCRdb's handling and not the investigators' own analysis. This sample is represented by approximately 330,000 distinct CDR3 sequences; about 61% of them were singletons. The ten largest clonotypes hold under 8% of the sample.

On the study overall, not on this receptor specifically: With just a handful of patients in the study, the authors point out that the findings should be validated in a larger study. A significantly larger repertoire fraction was made up by the top 250 clones in tumors than in blood (p = 0.039). Comparison of CD4+ and CD8+ T cell repertoires was precluded by the use of bulk unsorted samples. Only the TCR beta chain was sequenced, which likely underestimates true repertoire diversity because unpaired alpha chains were not captured. Repertoire overlap was found to be higher between tumor regions (mean around 35%) than between tumor-adjacent (approximately 17%) or tumor-blood (about 14%) pairs, consistent with antigen-driven expansion.

The CDR3, from cysteine to phenylalanine, totals 14 residues. Here the CDR3 DNA is all that survives: 42 bases in frame from base 1. V is clipped by 7 bases and J by 5 bases, and the sequence between their germline boundaries is 18 bases long. As encoded in the germline V gene, CDR1 is MDHEN while CDR2 is SYDVKM. TRIzol reagent was used to extract blood RNA from unsorted whole blood, while the DNeasy Blood & Tissue kit provided the germline DNA. Chronic HBV infection was present in the patients, and the patients were treatment-naive at sampling. Approximately 4 milliliters of peripheral blood were collected into K2EDTA tubes before surgery. About this clonotype itself: It has no known antigen specificity. Per-base quality was not reported, and no clone a single base away is much larger than it.

Sequenced: peripheral blood. The rearranged segments are TRBV28 and TRBJ2-7; the D call is tentative, TRBD1 or TRBD2, as each matches 6 bases. The source of this sequence is a middle-aged man with primary liver carcinoma and hepatitis B virus infection. The CDR3 corresponds to CASTGGQGYNEQYF. The DNA sequence is TGTGCCAGCACCGGAGGGCAGGGGTATAACGAGCAGTACTTC.